This T cell receptor (beta chain) was documented in a study of blood T cell repertoires in COVID-19. Looking at the study overall: Samples representing acute and convalescent COVID-19 were sourced from the United States, Italy and Spain.

In Seattle, patients joined the study during active infection and were tracked longitudinally. Trimming cost V 3 bases and J 0 bases, with 9 bases left between them. The CDR3 covers 13 residues. The germline V gene has CDR1 DFQATT and CDR2 SNEGSKA (reference sequence). The assay was immunoSEQ multiplex PCR, and TCRdb's table has in-frame clones only and misses some. Here the sample spans roughly 440,000 clones, about 87% being singletons. The receptor was derived from a woman aged 50 to 60 with COVID-19, enrolled during active disease. This chain joins TRBV20-1 and TRBJ2-7, with D perhaps matching TRBD2 (5 bases). The sequenced material came from peripheral blood. The DNA of the CDR3 is TGCAGTGCTAGTGACGGAGGCTCCTACGAGCAGTACTTC. Residues: CSASDGGSYEQYF.